Listed below are T cell receptor beta chains from one sample, sequenced in a study of T cell responses to AZD1222 COVID-19 vaccine. TCRdb's copy holds only in-frame clones and misses some; the assay was immunoSEQ multiplex PCR. The data show 100,000 to 150,000 clones, with around 90% seen just once and 1.5% held by the top ten. Sequencing used peripheral blood, obtained on day 0 of AZD1222 vaccination. The receptors shown here come from an adult in good health. Each CDR3 is given with its conserved first and last residue. A D gene is named only where the DNA matches it firmly. Some rows mark clone size as missing; the rest say once, few, many or name a class of expanded clone.

J,size,D,V,DNA,CDR3
TRBJ2-3,NA,NA,TRBV30,TGTGCCTGGACAGGGGCAGATACGCAGTATTTT,CAWTGADTQYF
TRBJ2-5,NA,TRBD1,TRBV6-2/TRBV6-3,TGTGCCAGCAGTTCTGACAGGGTGGAGACCCAGTACTTC,CASSSDRVETQYF
TRBJ1-3,few,NA,TRBV6-1,TGTGCCAGCAGTGAAAGAGGGCAGGCTATGTGGCATGGAAACACCATATATTTT,CASSERGQAMWHGNTIYF
TRBJ2-7,once,NA,TRBV15,TGTGCCACCAGCAGAGATAGACCTCGGGGCGAGCAGTACTTC,CATSRDRPRGEQYF
TRBJ1-5,once,NA,TRBV19,TGTGCCAGTAATAACAGGGTAAGGAATCAGCCCCAGCATTTT,CASNNRVRNQPQHF
TRBJ1-5,NA,NA,TRBV5-8,TGTGCCAGCAGTAGGGGGGTTACGAGCAATCAGCCCCAGCATTTT,CASSRGVTSNQPQHF
TRBJ2-2,NA,NA,TRBV6-4,TGTGCCAGCAGTGAGCGACCGAACACCGGGGAGCTGTTTTTT,CASSERPNTGELFF
TRBJ2-7,NA,NA,TRBV12-3/TRBV12-4,TGTGCCAGCAGTTTACAGGCCTACGAGCAGTACTTC,CASSLQAYEQYF
TRBJ1-1,NA,NA,TRBV28,TGTGCCAGCAGTTTTACTTCAGGGTGGACTGAAGCTTTCTTT,CASSFTSGWTEAFF
TRBJ1-5,once,NA,TRBV5-6,TGTGCCAGCGAGAACGGGGGGTTAGGGCAGCCCCAGCATTTT,CASENGGLGQPQHF
TRBJ2-5,NA,NA,TRBV6-2/TRBV6-3,TGTGCCAGCAGTTACCCCAGCGGGGAGACCCAGTACTTC,CASSYPSGETQYF
TRBJ2-1,NA,NA,TRBV30,TGTGCCTGTCAAATTGGGGGATCCTACAATGAGCAGTTCTTC,CACQIGGSYNEQFF
TRBJ1-4,few,NA,TRBV9,TGTGCCAGCAGCGGACCATCTGAAAAACTGTTTTTT,CASSGPSEKLFF
TRBJ2-7,NA,NA,TRBV29-1,TGCAGCGTTGACGACGGTCGGTCCTACGAGCAGTACTTC,CSVDDGRSYEQYF
TRBJ2-3,NA,TRBD2,TRBV4-3,TGCGCCAGCAGCCAAGAAACTAGCGGCACCCAAGTAACGCAGTATTTT,CASSQETSGTQVTQYF
TRBJ2-6,NA,NA,TRBV23-1,TGCGCCAGCAGTCAATCGAAAACCGGCCCCGGCCGCGGGGCCAACGTCCTGACTTTC,CASSQSKTGPGRGANVLTF
TRBJ1-1,NA,NA,TRBV30,TGTGCCCACGAGTCAGGGAGGGTGAACACTGAAGCTTTCTTT,CAHESGRVNTEAFF
TRBJ2-3,NA,NA,TRBV5-1,TGCGCCAGCAGCTGGAGAGGCGGCACAGATACGCAGTATTTT,CASSWRGGTDTQYF
TRBJ2-3,few,TRBD2,TRBV6-2/TRBV6-3,TGTGCCAGCAGCCCGGGACTAGCTGGAGCAGATACGCAGTATTTT,CASSPGLAGADTQYF
TRBJ1-5,NA,TRBD1,TRBV19,TGTGCCAGTACCGGGACAGGGGGCAAAAATAGCAATCAGCCCCAGCATTTT,CASTGTGGKNSNQPQHF
TRBJ1-1,NA,TRBD1,TRBV6-5,TGTGCCAGCAGTTACTCGACAGGGAGATACACTGAAGCTTTCTTT,CASSYSTGRYTEAFF
TRBJ1-2,NA,NA,TRBV3-1/TRBV3-2,TGTGCCAGCAGCCAAGATTTTGCCGGTTTGGGCTACACCTTC,CASSQDFAGLGYTF
TRBJ2-5,NA,TRBD1,TRBV13,TGTGCCAGCAGCAACCGGGACAGGGAATCTCAAGAGACCCAGTACTTC,CASSNRDRESQETQYF
TRBJ1-6,NA,NA,TRBV30,TGTGCCTGGAGTAGCTTCGGGCAGCTCCTCCACTTT,CAWSSFGQLLHF